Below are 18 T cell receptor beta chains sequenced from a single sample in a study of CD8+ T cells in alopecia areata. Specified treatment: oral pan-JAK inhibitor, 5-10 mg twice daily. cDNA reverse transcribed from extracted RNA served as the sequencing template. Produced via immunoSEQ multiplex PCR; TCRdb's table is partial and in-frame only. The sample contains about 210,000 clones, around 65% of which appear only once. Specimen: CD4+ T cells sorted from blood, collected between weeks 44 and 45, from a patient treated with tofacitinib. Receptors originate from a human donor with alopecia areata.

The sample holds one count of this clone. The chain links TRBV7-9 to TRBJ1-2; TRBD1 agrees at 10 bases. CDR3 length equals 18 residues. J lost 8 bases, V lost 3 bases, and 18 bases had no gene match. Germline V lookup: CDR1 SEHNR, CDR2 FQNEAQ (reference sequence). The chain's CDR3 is CASSFSRWGTGEGKGYTF. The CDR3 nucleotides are TGTGCCAGCAGCTTCTCCAGATGGGGGACAGGGGAAGGAAAAGGCTACACCTTC.

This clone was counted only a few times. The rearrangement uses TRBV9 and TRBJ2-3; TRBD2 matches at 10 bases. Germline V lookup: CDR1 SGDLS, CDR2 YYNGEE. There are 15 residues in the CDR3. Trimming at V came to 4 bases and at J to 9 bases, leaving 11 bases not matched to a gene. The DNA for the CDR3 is TGTGCCAGCAGCTTTAGCGGGGGGCCGCCAGCCACGCAGTATTTT. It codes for CASSFSGGPPATQYF.

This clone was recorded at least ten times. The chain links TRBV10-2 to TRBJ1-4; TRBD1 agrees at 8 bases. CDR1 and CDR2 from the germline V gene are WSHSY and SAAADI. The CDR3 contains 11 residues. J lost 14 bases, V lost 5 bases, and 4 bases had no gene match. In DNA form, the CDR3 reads TGCGCCAGCAGTCCAGGGGGCGAGCTGTTTTTT. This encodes CASSPGGELFF.

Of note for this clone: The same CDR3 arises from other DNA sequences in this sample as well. CDR3 DNA sequence: TGTGCCAGCAGCTTGGGACAGGGAGGCTATGGCTACACCTTC. As protein: CASSLGQGGYGYTF. The J gene is TRBJ1-2, the V gene TRBV7-2, with 9 bases identical to TRBD1. The CDR3 consists of 14 residues. V shed 3 bases, J shed 4 bases, and the junction held 3 bases outside the gene matches. CDR1 is SGHTA and CDR2 is FQGNSA in the germline V gene.

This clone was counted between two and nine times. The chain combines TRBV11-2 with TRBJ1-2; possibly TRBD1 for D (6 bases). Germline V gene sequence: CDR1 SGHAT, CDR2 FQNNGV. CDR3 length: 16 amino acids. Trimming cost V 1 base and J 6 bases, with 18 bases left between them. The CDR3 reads CASSLGAGDFVNGYTF. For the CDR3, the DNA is TGTGCCAGCAGCTTAGGGGCAGGGGATTTTGTCAATGGCTACACCTTC.

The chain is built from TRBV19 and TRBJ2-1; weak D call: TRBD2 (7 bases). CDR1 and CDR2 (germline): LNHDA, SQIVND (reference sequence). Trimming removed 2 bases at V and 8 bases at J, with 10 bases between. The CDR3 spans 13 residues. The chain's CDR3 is CASSIRGGDEQFF. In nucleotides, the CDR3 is TGTGCCAGTAGTATAAGGGGGGGCGATGAGCAGTTCTTC.

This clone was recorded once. Written as DNA, the CDR3 is TGTGCCAGCAGCGTAGGAGGATTGCTTGAGGAAAAACTGTTTTTT. As protein: CASSVGGLLEEKLFF. The chain uses TRBV9 and TRBJ1-4; no firm D call. V was pared by 0 bases and J by 8 bases, with 14 bases between. The CDR3 is 15 residues long. Germline CDR1 is SGDLS and CDR2 is YYNGEE.

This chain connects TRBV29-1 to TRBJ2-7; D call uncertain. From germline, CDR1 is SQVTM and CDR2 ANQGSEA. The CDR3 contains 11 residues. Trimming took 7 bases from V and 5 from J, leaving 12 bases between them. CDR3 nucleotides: TGCAGCGGAGGAGAGAGCAACGAGCAGTACTTC. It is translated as CSGGESNEQYF.

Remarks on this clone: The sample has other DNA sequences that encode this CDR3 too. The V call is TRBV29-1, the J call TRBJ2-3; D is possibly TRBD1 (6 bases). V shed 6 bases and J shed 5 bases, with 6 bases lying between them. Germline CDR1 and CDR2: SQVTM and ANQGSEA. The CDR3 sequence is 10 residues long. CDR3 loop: CSVGGDTQYF. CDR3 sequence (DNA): TGCAGCGTAGGGGGAGATACGCAGTATTTT.

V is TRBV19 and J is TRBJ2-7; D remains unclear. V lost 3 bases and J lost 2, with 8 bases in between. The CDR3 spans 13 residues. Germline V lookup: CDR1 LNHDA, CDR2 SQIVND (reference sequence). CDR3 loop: CASSIRRTYEQYF. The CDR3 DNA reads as TGTGCCAGTAGTATTCGCAGAACCTACGAGCAGTACTTC.

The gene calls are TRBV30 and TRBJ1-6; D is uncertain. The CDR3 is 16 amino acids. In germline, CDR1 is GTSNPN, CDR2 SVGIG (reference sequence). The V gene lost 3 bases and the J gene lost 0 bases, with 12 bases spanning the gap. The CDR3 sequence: CAWREEVSSYNSPLHF. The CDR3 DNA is TGTGCCTGGAGGGAAGAAGTTAGCTCCTATAATTCACCCCTCCACTTT.

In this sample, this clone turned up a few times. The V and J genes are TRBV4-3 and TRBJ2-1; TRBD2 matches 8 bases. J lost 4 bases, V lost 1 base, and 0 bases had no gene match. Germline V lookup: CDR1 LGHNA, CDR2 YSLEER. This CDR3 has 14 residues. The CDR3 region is CASSQVAGYNEQFF. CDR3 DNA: TGCGCCAGCAGCCAAGTAGCGGGATACAATGAGCAGTTCTTC.

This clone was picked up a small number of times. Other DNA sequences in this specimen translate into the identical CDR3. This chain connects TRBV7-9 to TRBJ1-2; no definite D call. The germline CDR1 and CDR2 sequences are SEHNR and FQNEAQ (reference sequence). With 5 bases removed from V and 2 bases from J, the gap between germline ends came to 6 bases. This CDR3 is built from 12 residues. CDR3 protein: CASSLGNYGYTF. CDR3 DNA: TGTGCCAGCAGCCTGGGGAACTATGGCTACACCTTC.

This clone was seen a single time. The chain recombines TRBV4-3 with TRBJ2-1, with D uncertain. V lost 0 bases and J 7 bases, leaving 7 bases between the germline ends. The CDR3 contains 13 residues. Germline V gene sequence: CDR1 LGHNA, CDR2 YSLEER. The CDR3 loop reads CASSQDGSNEQFF. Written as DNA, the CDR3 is TGCGCCAGCAGCCAAGATGGGTCGAATGAGCAGTTCTTC.

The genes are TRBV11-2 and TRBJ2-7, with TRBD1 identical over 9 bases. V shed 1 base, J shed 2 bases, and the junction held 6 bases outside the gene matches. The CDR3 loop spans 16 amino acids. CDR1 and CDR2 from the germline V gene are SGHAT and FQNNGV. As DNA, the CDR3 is TGTGCCAGCAGCTTAGGGTGGACAGGGGTTACCTACGAGCAGTACTTC. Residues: CASSLGWTGVTYEQYF.

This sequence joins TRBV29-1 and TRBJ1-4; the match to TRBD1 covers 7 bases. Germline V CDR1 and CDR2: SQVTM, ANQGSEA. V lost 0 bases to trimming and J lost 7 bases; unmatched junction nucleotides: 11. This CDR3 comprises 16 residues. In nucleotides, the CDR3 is TGCAGCGTTGAAGATCAGGGGGGCGCCTCGGGTGAAAAACTGTTTTTT. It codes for CSVEDQGGASGEKLFF.

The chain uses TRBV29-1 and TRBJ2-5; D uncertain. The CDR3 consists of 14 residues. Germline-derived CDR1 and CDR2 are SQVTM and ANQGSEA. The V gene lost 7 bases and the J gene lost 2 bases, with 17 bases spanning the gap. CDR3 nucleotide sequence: TGCAGCGCCGGGCCATCGGGCCTACAAGAGACCCAGTACTTC. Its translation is CSAGPSGLQETQYF.

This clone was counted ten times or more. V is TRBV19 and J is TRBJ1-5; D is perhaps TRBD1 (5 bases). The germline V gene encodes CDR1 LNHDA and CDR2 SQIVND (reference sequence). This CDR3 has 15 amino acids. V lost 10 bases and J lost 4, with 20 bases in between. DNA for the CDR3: TGTGCCACCACGAGGGTCGGGGACCCAAATCAGCCCCAGCATTTT. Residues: CATTRVGDPNQPQHF.